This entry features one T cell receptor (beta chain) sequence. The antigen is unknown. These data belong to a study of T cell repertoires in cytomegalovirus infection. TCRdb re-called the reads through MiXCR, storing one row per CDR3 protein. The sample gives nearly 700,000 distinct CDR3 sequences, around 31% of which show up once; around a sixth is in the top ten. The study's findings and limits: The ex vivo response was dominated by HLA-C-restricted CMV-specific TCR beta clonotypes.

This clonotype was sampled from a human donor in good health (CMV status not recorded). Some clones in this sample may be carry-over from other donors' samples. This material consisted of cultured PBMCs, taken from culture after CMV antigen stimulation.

The CDR3 loop reads CASSLPNIGGSYNEQFF. In DNA form, the CDR3 reads TGTGCCAGCAGCTTACCGAATATAGGAGGGTCCTACAATGAGCAGTTCTTC. V gene TRBV11-2 combines with J gene TRBJ2-1; D possibly corresponds to TRBD2 (6 bases). This CDR3 comprises 17 residues. With 2 bases removed from V and 1 base from J, the gap between germline ends came to 15 bases. The V gene's germline CDR1 is SGHAT and CDR2 FQNNGV. Full variable domain (missing parts from reference TRBV11-2 and TRBJ2-1): EAGVAQSPRYKIIEKRQSVAFWCNPISGHATLYWYQQILGQGPKLLIQFQNNGVVDDSQLPKDRFSAERLKGVDSTLKIQPAKLEDSAVYLCASSLPNIGGSYNEQFFGPGTRLTVL.